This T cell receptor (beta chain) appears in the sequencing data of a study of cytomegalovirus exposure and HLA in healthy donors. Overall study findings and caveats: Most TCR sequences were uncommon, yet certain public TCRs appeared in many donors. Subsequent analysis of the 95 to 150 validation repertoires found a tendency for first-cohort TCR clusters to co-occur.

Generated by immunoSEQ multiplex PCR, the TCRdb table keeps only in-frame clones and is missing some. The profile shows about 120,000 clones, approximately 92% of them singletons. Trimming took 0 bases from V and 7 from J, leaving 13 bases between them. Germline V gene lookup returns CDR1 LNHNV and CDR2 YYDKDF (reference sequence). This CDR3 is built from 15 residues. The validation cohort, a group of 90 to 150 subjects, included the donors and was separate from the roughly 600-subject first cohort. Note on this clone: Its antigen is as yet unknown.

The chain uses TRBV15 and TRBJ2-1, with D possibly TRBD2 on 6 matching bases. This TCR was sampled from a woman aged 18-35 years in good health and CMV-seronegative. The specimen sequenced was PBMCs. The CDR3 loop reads CATSRDRSAGNEQFF. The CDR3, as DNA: TGTGCCACCAGCAGAGACCGATCGGCGGGGAATGAGCAGTTCTTC.